A selection of T cell receptor beta chains follows, all from one sample in a study of T cell responses to AZD1222 COVID-19 vaccine. The assay was immunoSEQ multiplex PCR, and TCRdb's table has in-frame clones only and misses some. In the table there are 69,000 or so clones, 87% of which are singletons. The sample in question was peripheral blood, obtained 28 days after the second AZD1222 dose. These receptors were collected from an adult who received the AZD1222 COVID-19 vaccine. CDR3s include the opening cysteine and the closing phenylalanine or tryptophan. D genes are given only for firm matches. Clone size is shown for a subset of rows, as once, few, many or a class of expanded clone.

clone size	V gene	D gene	CDR3 length	J gene	CDR3 DNA	CDR3 protein
.	TRBV12-5	.	12	TRBJ1-3	TGTGCTAGTGCCCCCTCTGGAAACACCATATATTTT	CASAPSGNTIYF
once	TRBV6-2/TRBV6-3	.	14	TRBJ2-1	TGTGCCAGCAGTTACTCGGACTGGAACAATGAGCAGTTCTTC	CASSYSDWNNEQFF
.	TRBV9	TRBD2	15	TRBJ2-2	TGTGCCAGCAGTCCGAGCGGGAGAGTTTCCGGGGAGCTGTTTTTT	CASSPSGRVSGELFF
few	TRBV27	.	18	TRBJ1-2	TGTGCCAGCAGTTCCCGCGGGGGAGGAACCTCAATGCGGTATGGCTACACCTTC	CASSSRGGGTSMRYGYTF
once	TRBV7-3	TRBD2	16	TRBJ2-5	TGTGCCAGCAGCTCCCAGGGACTAGCGGGTCAAGAGACCCAGTACTTC	CASSSQGLAGQETQYF
.	TRBV9	.	12	TRBJ2-3	TGTGCCAGCAGCGTCTCGGTGGATACGCAGTATTTT	CASSVSVDTQYF
.	TRBV18	.	14	TRBJ1-2	TGTGCCAGCTCACCGTCACAGGGCCACTATGGCTACACCTTC	CASSPSQGHYGYTF
once	TRBV5-5	.	15	TRBJ1-1	TGTGCCAGCAGCTTGGTGAACTTCATGAACACTGAAGCTTCCTTT	CASSLVNFMNTEASF
.	TRBV18	TRBD1	15	TRBJ2-5	TGTGCCAGCTCCCACGACAGGGGGCTACAAGAGACCCAGTACTTC	CASSHDRGLQETQYF
.	TRBV7-3	TRBD1	15	TRBJ2-1	TGTGCCAGCAGCTCCCAGACAGGGGGCATAGGTGAGCAGTTCTTC	CASSSQTGGIGEQFF
.	TRBV4-2	TRBD1	20	TRBJ1-4	TGTGCCAGCAGCCGGAAACGCCCGGGACAGGGGGCGCGGGAGGGTGAAAAACTGTTTTTT	CASSRKRPGQGAREGEKLFF
.	TRBV7-3	TRBD1	14	TRBJ1-1	TGTGCCAGCAGCCCGGGACAGGGGAGTACTGAAGCTTTCTTT	CASSPGQGSTEAFF
.	TRBV21-1	.	14	TRBJ2-3	TGTGCCAGCAGCAAGGCTCGAGGCACAGATACGCAGTATTTT	CASSKARGTDTQYF